The present T cell receptor (beta chain) was sequenced within a study of blood T cell repertoires in COVID-19. Produced via immunoSEQ multiplex PCR; TCRdb's table is partial and in-frame only. The sample consists of roughly 380,000 clones, 75% to 90% of them appearing once. V was pared by 1 base and J by 7 bases, with 10 bases between. This CDR3 comprises 13 residues. CDR1 and CDR2 (germline): LNHDA, SQIVND (reference sequence). The chain carries TRBV19 and TRBJ1-1; unclear D gene. Sequenced sample: peripheral blood. This TCR came from a woman aged 40 to 55 with COVID-19, enrolled during active disease. The CDR3 coding sequence is TGTGCCAGTAGTATAGTATCAGATCGTGAAGCTTTCTTT. Encoded protein: CASSIVSDREAFF.